The present T cell receptor beta chain was sequenced within a study of cytomegalovirus exposure and HLA in healthy donors. This CDR3 is 13 amino acids long. Germline V gene data show CDR1 as MDHEN and CDR2 as SYDVKM. To note about this clone: Sequence at one end of the junction differs from germline and may be a read error.

It was with 60 Vbeta and 13 Jbeta primers that the PCR ran. The assay was immunoSEQ multiplex PCR, and TCRdb's table has in-frame clones only and misses some. The sample holds about 120,000 clones. The chain carries TRBV28 and TRBJ2-7, with 8 bases matching TRBD1. Sequencing input: PBMCs. The receptor comes from a young man in good health and CMV-seronegative. The DNA for the CDR3 is TGTGCCAGCAGTCCCGCCTCCAAGGACAGGGTGGACTTC. Its protein product is CASSPASKDRVDF.